This TCR beta chain originates from a study of beta chain features in type 1 diabetes. For the study at large: Similarity in age, gender and cell yields was seen between patients and healthy donors.

Sampling consisted of one heparinised blood draw per donor, averaging around 120 mL. The investigators reverse transcribed all of the isolated RNA, so they sequenced expressed TCRB transcripts. Clones were sequenced by immunoSEQ multiplex PCR, and TCRdb holds only the in-frame ones, with some missing. The repertoire holds about 280,000 clones, with around 16% as singletons. Study-wide results and caveats: Fewer junction insertions and more nucleotide deletions appeared in type 1 diabetes patients. All four CD4+ subsets from Type 1 diabetes patients carried moderately but significantly shorter TCRB CDR3s.

CDR3 length: 14 amino acids. V dropped 6 bases and J dropped 7 bases, with 13 bases sitting between them. Germline loops: CDR1 MNHEY, CDR2 SVGAGI. In regard to this clone: The antigen is not known.

Source material: naive CD4+ T cells from blood. The V and J genes are TRBV6-5 and TRBJ1-6; D is perhaps TRBD1 (6 bases). This receptor was identified in a man aged 18 to 29 with type 1 diabetes. The CDR3 here is CASSRNRENSPLHF. DNA for the CDR3: TGTGCCAGCAGCCGCAACAGGGAAAATTCACCCCTCCACTTT.